The clone carrying this T cell receptor beta chain has a count of ten or more. This sample is part of a study of T cells in Graves' hyperthyroidism and ophthalmopathy. The V gene's germline CDR1 is SGHAT and CDR2 FQNNGV. The V gene lost 6 bases and the J gene lost 1 base, with 9 bases spanning the gap. This CDR3 contains 13 residues. TCR beta CDR3 region amplification was performed from RNA transcripts. With the HTBI primer set, the TCR CDR3 went through a first round of RT-PCR. TCRdb redid the calling of the multiplex PCR reads with MiXCR, one entry per CDR3 protein. The sample lists about 720,000 distinct CDR3 sequences; about 19% were seen once.

The TCR was taken from a woman between 50 and 59 years old with Graves' hyperthyroidism that later progressed to Graves' ophthalmopathy. Specimen: blood. The chain is built from TRBV11-2 and TRBJ1-1; no clear D gene. In DNA, the CDR3 is TGTGCCAGCAGAAGAGTACAGAACACTGAAGCTTTCTTT. Its translation is CASRRVQNTEAFF.